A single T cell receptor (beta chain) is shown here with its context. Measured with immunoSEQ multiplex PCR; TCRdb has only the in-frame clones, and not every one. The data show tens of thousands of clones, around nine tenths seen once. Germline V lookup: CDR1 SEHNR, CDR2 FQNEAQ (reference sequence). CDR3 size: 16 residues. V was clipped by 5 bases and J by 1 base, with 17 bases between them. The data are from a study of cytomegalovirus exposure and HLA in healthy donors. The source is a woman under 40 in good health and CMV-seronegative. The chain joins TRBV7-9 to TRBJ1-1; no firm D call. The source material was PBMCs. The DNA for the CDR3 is TGTGCCAGCAGCGCCACACCGACACCGTCGAACACTGAAGCTTTCTTT. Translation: CASSATPTPSNTEAFF.